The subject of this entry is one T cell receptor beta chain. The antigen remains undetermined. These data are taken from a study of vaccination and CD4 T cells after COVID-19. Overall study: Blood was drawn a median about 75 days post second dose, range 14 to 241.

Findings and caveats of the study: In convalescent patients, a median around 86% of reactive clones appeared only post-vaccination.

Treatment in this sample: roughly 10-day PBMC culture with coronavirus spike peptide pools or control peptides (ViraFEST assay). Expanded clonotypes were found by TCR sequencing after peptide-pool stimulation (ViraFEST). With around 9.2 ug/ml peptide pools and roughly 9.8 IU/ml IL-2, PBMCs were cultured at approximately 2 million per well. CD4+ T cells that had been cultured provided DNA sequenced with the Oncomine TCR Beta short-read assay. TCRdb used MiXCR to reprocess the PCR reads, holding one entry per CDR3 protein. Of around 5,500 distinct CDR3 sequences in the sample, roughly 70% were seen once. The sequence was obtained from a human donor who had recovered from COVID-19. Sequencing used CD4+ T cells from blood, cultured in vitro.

DNA for the CDR3: TGTGCCAGCAGCGCCGGACTAGCGGGAAGCACAGATACGCAGTATTTT. It yields the protein CASSAGLAGSTDTQYF. The gene calls are TRBV5-4 and TRBJ2-3, with 12 nucleotides matching TRBD2. With V trimmed by 4 bases and J by 0 bases, 3 bases remained unmatched. This CDR3 spans 16 amino acids. CDR1 is SGHNT, CDR2 YYREEE, per germline (reference sequence).